Sequencing of this T cell receptor (beta chain) was carried out in a study of human T cells and chemical hapten exposure. This clonotype appeared many times. Its antigen is not known. Trimming cost V 4 bases and J 7 bases; bases outside gene matches: 10. This CDR3 comprises 16 residues. Study results and caveats: There were significantly more large CDR3 similarity clusters among expanded TCRs than among controls.

Library construction involved attaching unique molecular identifiers to individual cDNA molecules, which allowed quantitative, reproducible TCR counting. From the RACE reads, TCRdb called clonotypes with MiXCR, one entry per CDR3 protein. The sample shows a few hundred thousand distinct CDR3 sequences, nearly 5% of them seen only once. Time point: patch test 1, 2 weeks after DPC sensitization. As to treatment: therapeutic diphenylcyclopropenone sensitization with weekly scalp DPC. Ahead of each patch test application, blood was drawn. This material consisted of whole blood, taken in connection with sensitization to the hapten diphenylcyclopropenone (DPC). V usage is TRBV12-3 or TRBV12-4 and J usage is TRBJ1-6, with 7 bases fitting TRBD1. The TCR was taken from a woman between 50 and 59 years old with alopecia areata. Some clones in this sample may be carry-over from other donors' samples. CDR3 nucleotides: TGTGCCAGCAGTTCCGTTAGACAGGGAGGCAATTCACCCCTCCACTTT. Protein: CASSSVRQGGNSPLHF.